Sequencing of this T cell receptor beta chain was carried out in a study of blood T cell repertoires in COVID-19. Study background: The United States, Italy and Spain supplied acute and convalescent COVID-19 samples. The cDNA or gDNA used as material had been derived from T cells, B-cell-depleted T cells, or PBMCs.

Original handling: It was from reference gene primer amplification that nucleated cell counts were estimated. The data were produced by immunoSEQ multiplex PCR, yet TCRdb's version contains in-frame clones alone and is incomplete. V, J and clone size are taken as reported in that table, and D and trimming were inferred from the DNA itself. The sample consists of 150,000 to 200,000 clones, 75% to 90% of them appearing once. The germline V and J ends were trimmed by 6 bases and 8 bases, with 14 bases remaining between them. In germline, CDR1 is ENHRY, CDR2 SYGVKD. The CDR3 consists of 14 residues. The V and J genes are TRBV10-3 and TRBJ1-6, with D unresolved. The source material was peripheral blood. This TCR derives from a human donor with acute or convalescent COVID-19. The donor label of this sample is uncertain. The CDR3 loop reads CAISQIRGDSPLHF. The CDR3 DNA sequence: TGTGCCATCAGCCAGATTCGCGGGGATTCACCCCTCCACTTT.